Sequencing of this TCR beta chain was carried out in a study of T cell responses to AZD1222 COVID-19 vaccine. Study outcomes and limitations: Baseline seropositivity characterized only a handful of AZD1222 recipients. When two AZD1222 doses had been given, Spike-specific TCR breadth and depth rose. Clonal diversity may have been underestimated in mostly white British donors.

Produced via immunoSEQ multiplex PCR; TCRdb's table is partial and in-frame only. Here the sample spans 110,000 to 150,000 clones, less than 95% being singletons. A word on this clone: The target antigen is unknown.

Per the germline V gene, CDR1 is SGHDT and CDR2 is YYEEEE. V was shortened by 9 bases and J by 0 bases, with 18 bases between the two germline ends. The CDR3 is 15 residues long. Sequencing was performed on peripheral blood, taken on day 0 of AZD1222 vaccination. The TCR was taken from an adult in good health. This rearrangement joins TRBV5-6 to TRBJ1-2; the D is unclear. CDR3 amino acids: CATRRLESPNYGYTF. CDR3 in DNA: TGTGCCACCCGACGGCTAGAAAGCCCTAACTATGGCTACACCTTC.